The entry that follows covers one TCR beta chain sequence. Its antigen is still unknown. Base qualities are not recorded, but no much larger clone differs from it by a single base. The entry originates in a study of T cell responses to AZD1222 COVID-19 vaccine (dated by TCRdb to the early 2020s). Study-wide context: TCR sequencing covered 230 to 250 trial participants: 200 to 220 given two doses of AZD1222 and 26 given two doses of MenACWY control vaccine. Enrollment into the trials was organized by age into subgroups of 18-55, 56-69 and 70-plus years, and those subgroups contained 148, 28 and 57 TCR-sequenced participants, respectively.

Measured from the cysteine to the phenylalanine, the CDR3 is 14 residues long. Solely the CDR3 DNA is kept, with 42 bases framed from the first base. Trimming at the junction amounts to 5 bases on V and 0 bases on J, and the germline ends lie 10 bases apart. The germline V gene (reference sequence) provides CDR1 GTSNPN and CDR2 SVGIG. Summary of the overall study and its limitations: In the small 56-69-year group, the increase in depth fell short of significance, most likely because of low power. Conclusions about previously exposed vaccinees are limited because only a handful of AZD1222 recipients were SARS-CoV-2 seropositive at baseline. Nearly half of unique spike-specific TCRs reportedly recognized epitopes outside regions mutated in the B.1.351 and B.1.1.7 variants. Most participants were white British and females outnumbered males, and the authors suggested that clonal diversity may have been underestimated. Spike-specific TCR breadth and depth rose significantly after two AZD1222 doses compared with day 0 and with MenACWY recipients. CD4 TCRs associated with the vaccine covered the entire spike protein, and the dominant responses were in regions 160-218 and 743-854. Because no day 14 peak-response samples were available, repertoires were characterized only after the peak T cell response.

The time point label of this sample denotes: about 28 days (+/-7) after the second vaccine dose. AZD1222 recipients whose second dose came at about 4 weeks and those whose second dose came at about 12 weeks were combined into one group, since spike-specific TCR depth and breadth did not differ between the two schedules. Vaccinee samples were obtained from the UK trials COV001 and COV002, which included a single-blind randomized controlled phase 2/3 trial of AZD1222 (ChAdOx1 nCoV-19) in healthy adults. For TCRbeta chain sequencing, PBMC samples were collected from trial participants at day 0 and at day 28 after the second dose. The CDR3 regions of human TCRbeta chains were analyzed by immunosequencing. The study's own analysis went as follows. TCRs in the repertoires were compared against a reference library of SARS-CoV-2-specific TCRs that had been generated with the MIRA antigen-specificity platform. Breadth was defined as the fraction of unique TCRs that were SARS-CoV-2-associated, and depth was defined as the fraction of total T cells that were SARS-CoV-2-associated. Using the MIRA data, each spike-specific TCR was mapped to the spike region that the TCR reacts to and placed in a CD4 or CD8 class. Log10-transformed breadth and depth values were compared by one-way ANOVA with Sidak's multiple comparisons tests. TCRdb mirrors the immuneACCESS table, restricted to in-frame sequences. Some clones are absent from its copies; in checked studies, under half trace to an unresolved V gene, and the reason for the others is unknown. The V and J calls and clone size come from that table; D and trimming were worked out from the DNA. This sample gives roughly 65,000 clones in total; over 80% of them show up just once. The top ten clones comprise 20% to 30% of the sample.

The clonotype originates from an adult who received the AZD1222 COVID-19 vaccine. The specimen was peripheral blood, collected 28 days after the second AZD1222 dose. This chain is built from TRBV30 and TRBJ2-2; the D gene is unclear. Here is the DNA: TGTGCCTGGGGAGAGCAGACGAACACCGGGGAGCTGTTTTTT. Its protein reads: CAWGEQTNTGELFF.